Presented here are 27 T cell receptor beta chains from one specimen sequenced in a study of patients and donors after allogeneic stem cell transplantation. MiXCR, applied by TCRdb to the RT-PCR reads, yields one record per CDR3 protein. The profile shows thousands of distinct CDR3 sequences, 20% to 25% of them singletons. The sequencing input was blood, either unsorted or a sorted T cell fraction (not recorded which). The receptor source for this set is a human donor who was either an allogeneic HSCT recipient or a stem cell or donor lymphocyte infusion donor (not recorded which). It is not recorded whose cells these are; they may come from a transplant donor.

The V and J genes are TRBV6-2 or TRBV6-3 and TRBJ2-3; D possibly corresponds to TRBD2 (5 bases). V was cut by 9 bases and J by 3 bases, with 16 bases left in between. The germline gives CDR1 MNHEY, CDR2 SVGEGT. The CDR3 is 14 residues long. Here the CDR3 DNA reads TGTGCCAGTAGATGGCGAGGGATTACAGATACGCAGTATTTT. Its protein product is CASRWRGITDTQYF.

This clonotype is termed large. The gene calls are TRBV15 and TRBJ2-3; D tentatively fits TRBD1 or TRBD2 (5 bases each). Per germline, CDR1 LNHNV and CDR2 YYDKDF (reference sequence). Trimming pared 2 bases from V and 1 base from J, leaving 16 bases between. The CDR3 is 17 residues long. The CDR3 DNA sequence: TGTGCCACCAGCAGACTCGCCAGTGGGGGAGGCACAGATACGCAGTATTTT. This gives the protein CATSRLASGGGTDTQYF. The full variable domain, with the rest looked up from reference TRBV15 and TRBJ2-3, is DAMVIQNPRYQVTQFGKPVTLSCSQTLNHNVMYWYQQKSSQAPKLLFHYYDKDFNNEADTPDNFQSRRPNTSFCFLDIRSPGLGDTAMYLCATSRLASGGGTDTQYFGPGTRLTVL.

This clonotype was recorded a few times. The gene calls are TRBV2 and TRBJ2-1; 11 bases line up with TRBD1. Germline CDR1 and CDR2: SNHLY and FYNNEI. This CDR3 is 15 amino acids long. Germline trimming cut 3 bases from V and 5 bases from J; bases unmatched to any gene: 3. The CDR3 coding sequence is TGTGCCAGCAGTGAGACGGGACAGGGGGACAATGAGCAGTTCTTC. Amino acid sequence: CASSETGQGDNEQFF.

The chain recombines TRBV7-7 with TRBJ1-1; D is ambiguous. The V gene's germline CDR1 is SSHAT and CDR2 FNYEAQ (reference sequence). The CDR3 is 13 residues long. Trimming shortened V by 3 bases and J by 3 bases, and 8 bases separated the two germline ends. The CDR3 protein is CASSFRVYTEAFF. The DNA for the CDR3 is TGTGCCAGCAGCTTTCGGGTTTACACTGAAGCTTTCTTT. Full variable domain (outside the CDR3, taken from reference TRBV7-7 and TRBJ1-1): GAGVSQSPRYKVTKRGQDVTLRCDPISSHATLYWYQQALGQGPEFLTYFNYEAQPDKSGLPSDRFSAERPEGSISTLTIQRTEQRDSAMYRCASSFRVYTEAFFGQGTRLTVV.

This chain links TRBV6-2 or TRBV6-3 with TRBJ2-3; weak D call: TRBD2 (5 bases). CDR3 size: 14 residues. CDR1 and CDR2 (germline): MNHEY, SVGEGT. V lost 6 bases, J lost 4 bases, and 14 bases lay in between. The DNA of the CDR3 is TGTGCCAGCAGCGCGGGCGAGGTGGCAGATACGCAGTATTTT. Protein: CASSAGEVADTQYF.

This clonotype occurred a few times. This chain links TRBV12-3 or TRBV12-4 with TRBJ1-2; 7 nucleotides align to TRBD1. The V gene end was trimmed by 8 bases and the J gene end by 4 bases; junction bases not matched to a gene: 10. The CDR3 spans 14 residues. The CDR3 reads CASLPRGFTYGYTF. The CDR3, as DNA: TGTGCCAGCCTCCCCAGGGGGTTTACCTATGGCTACACCTTC.

The chain is built from TRBV11-2 and TRBJ1-2, with no clear D. The V gene's germline CDR1 is SGHAT and CDR2 FQNNGV. Between the trimmed V and J ends, which lost 1 base and 4 bases, there was a span of 10 bases. The CDR3 loop spans 14 amino acids. The CDR3 DNA sequence: TGTGCCAGCAGCTTAGTGGGGTATCCCTATGGCTACACCTTC. Protein product: CASSLVGYPYGYTF.

The rearrangement links TRBV7-7 to TRBJ1-2, with D possibly being TRBD1 (5 bases). CDR3 length equals 16 residues. Trimming removed 3 bases from V and 5 bases from J, with 19 bases in between. Germline V gives CDR1 SSHAT, CDR2 FNYEAQ (reference sequence). The CDR3, as DNA: TGTGCCAGCAGCTTGGATGGGGCCCTAGCCCCTTATGGCTACACCTTC. Translation gives CASSLDGALAPYGYTF.

This clonotype qualifies as medium-sized. CDR3 region: CASSPGLTGDNEAFF. CDR3 nucleotides: TGCGCCAGCAGCCCGGGACTGACAGGGGACAATGAAGCTTTCTTT. This sequence joins TRBV5-1 and TRBJ1-1, with TRBD1 identical over 8 bases. The CDR3 runs 15 residues. V trimming: 4 bases; J trimming: 7 bases; junction bases outside the gene matches: 12. CDR1 is SGHRS and CDR2 is YFSETQ in the germline V gene.

This clonotype came up a few times. The chain couples TRBV5-6 to TRBJ2-1, with D perhaps assigned TRBD1 or TRBD2 (5 bases each). CDR1 SGHDT and CDR2 YYEEEE come from the germline V gene. Deletions cut 0 bases from V and 8 bases from J, with 15 bases between. This CDR3 has 15 residues. In DNA, the CDR3 is TGTGCCAGCAGCTTGGAGATGGGAGACAGCGATGAGCAGTTCTTC. Its translation: CASSLEMGDSDEQFF.

This clonotype qualifies as medium-sized (0.01 to 0.1%). CDR3 residues: CATATQVDYNEQFF. The CDR3 DNA follows: TGTGCCACCGCGACGCAGGTTGATTACAATGAGCAGTTCTTC. The chain has TRBV24-1 and TRBJ2-1; D unresolved. There are 14 residues in the CDR3. Germline CDR1 and CDR2: KGHDR and SFDVKD. V was cut by 9 bases and J by 4 bases, with 15 bases left in between.

The genes are TRBV15 and TRBJ1-2; possible D gene TRBD1, 6 bases. The germline V gene has CDR1 LNHNV and CDR2 YYDKDF (reference sequence). The CDR3 extends over 13 amino acids. V lost 4 bases, J lost 4 bases, and 10 bases lay in between. CDR3 protein: CATSTTGSYGYTF. The DNA of the CDR3 is TGTGCCACCAGCACCACAGGGAGCTATGGCTACACCTTC.

The rearrangement links TRBV24-1 to TRBJ2-1; 7 positions match TRBD2. Germline V lookup: CDR1 KGHDR, CDR2 SFDVKD. This CDR3 has 16 amino acids. The V segment lost 3 bases and the J segment 5 bases; nucleotides outside the gene matches: 9. Written as DNA, the CDR3 is TGTGCCACCAGTGATCCAAGTGGGGCGGGAGACAATGAGCAGTTCTTC. Its protein product is CATSDPSGAGDNEQFF.

This clonotype was observed a handful of times. V gene TRBV7-2 combines with J gene TRBJ2-1; 7 bases fit TRBD1. The CDR3 is made up of 14 amino acids. J was trimmed by 6 bases and V by 1 base; bases with no gene match: 3. CDR1 is SGHTA and CDR2 is FQGNSA in the germline V gene. Here the CDR3 reads CASSLEQGSNEQFF. The CDR3 DNA reads TGTGCCAGCAGCTTAGAACAGGGGAGCAATGAGCAGTTCTTC.

The rearrangement links TRBV5-1 to TRBJ2-1; 7 bases align to TRBD1. In germline, CDR1 is SGHRS, CDR2 YFSETQ. CDR3 size: 13 residues. V lost 4 bases and J lost 5; bases outside the gene matches: 3. CDR3: CASSDTGDNEQFF. The CDR3 coding sequence is TGCGCCAGCAGCGACACAGGGGACAATGAGCAGTTCTTC.

The J gene is TRBJ1-1, the V gene TRBV4-1; D is unclear. The CDR3 covers 15 residues. Germline V gives CDR1 MGHRA, CDR2 YSYEKL. The V gene lost 0 bases and the J gene lost 4 bases, with 12 bases spanning the gap. The CDR3 sequence: CASSQDLGSLTEAFF. The CDR3 DNA reads as TGCGCCAGCAGCCAAGACCTGGGGTCGCTCACTGAAGCTTTCTTT.

By share, this clonotype ranks as medium-sized. The chain combines TRBV5-6 with TRBJ2-7; possible D gene TRBD2, 5 bases. This CDR3 contains 13 residues. V lost 0 bases and J 2 bases, leaving 6 bases between the germline ends. Germline lookup yields CDR1 SGHDT and CDR2 YYEEEE. The CDR3 DNA follows: TGTGCCAGCAGCTTGGCCGGGACCTACGAGCAGTACGTC. Residues: CASSLAGTYEQYV.

This clonotype was observed a few times. The chain employs TRBV27 and TRBJ1-1, with a possible D match to TRBD1 (6 bases). The CDR3 consists of 13 residues. The V end was cut by 3 bases, the J end by 7 bases, with 12 bases between. CDR1 is MNHEY, CDR2 SMNVEV, per germline (reference sequence). The CDR3 here is CASSFLDRDEAFF. CDR3 DNA sequence: TGTGCCAGCAGTTTTCTGGACAGAGATGAAGCTTTCTTT.

This clonotype was found a few times. The rearrangement uses TRBV6-5 and TRBJ2-7; 9 bases fit TRBD1. Germline-derived CDR1 and CDR2 are MNHEY and SVGAGI. The trim removed 6 bases at V and 1 base at J, leaving 4 bases unmatched. The CDR3 totals 14 residues. The CDR3 loop reads CASSSTGGSYEQYV. CDR3 nucleotide sequence: TGTGCCAGCAGCTCGACAGGGGGGTCCTACGAGCAGTACGTC.

This chain connects TRBV2 to TRBJ1-1; no reliable D call. Germline values: CDR1 SNHLY, CDR2 FYNNEI. Trimming pared 3 bases from V and 3 bases from J, leaving 8 bases between. The CDR3 length is 13 residues. The CDR3 protein is CASSDLGYTEAFF. CDR3 bases: TGTGCCAGCAGTGATTTGGGATACACTGAAGCTTTCTTT.

The V call is TRBV10-2, the J call TRBJ2-2; TRBD1 might be the D (6 bases). Trimming took 5 bases from V and 0 from J, leaving 13 bases between them. There are 16 residues in the CDR3. Germline V lookup: CDR1 WSHSY, CDR2 SAAADI. CDR3 bases: TGCGCCAGCAGTTCCGGGACACCCCCGAACACCGGGGAGCTGTTTTTT. The encoded protein is CASSSGTPPNTGELFF.

This clonotype is deemed medium-sized. The CDR3 DNA is TGTGCCAGCTGCCCCGGGCAGGGGAGATACGAGCAGTACTTC. Translation gives CASCPGQGRYEQYF. The chain couples TRBV2 to TRBJ2-7; D possibly corresponds to TRBD1 (6 bases). V shed 8 bases and J shed 4 bases, with 18 bases lying between them. This CDR3 has 14 amino acids. CDR1 is SNHLY, CDR2 FYNNEI, per germline.

The chain carries TRBV6-5 and TRBJ1-2; D call uncertain. The V end was cut by 6 bases, the J end by 3 bases, with 11 bases between. The CDR3 runs 13 residues. The germline V gene encodes CDR1 MNHEY and CDR2 SVGAGI. CDR3 region: CASRPDTYYGYTF. The CDR3 bases are TGTGCCAGCAGGCCCGACACGTACTATGGCTACACCTTC.

The rearrangement links TRBV2 to TRBJ2-7; D unresolved. CDR1 is SNHLY and CDR2 is FYNNEI in the germline V gene. V shed 1 base and J shed 1 base, with 11 bases lying between them. CDR3 length: 15 residues. The CDR3 DNA is TGTGCCAGCAGTGAAGTCAGTGGTGGGTCCTACGAGCAGTACTTC. It is translated as CASSEVSGGSYEQYF.

This clonotype is medium-sized. The chain carries TRBV6-5 and TRBJ1-1, with 7 nucleotides matching TRBD1. Germline CDR1 is MNHEY and CDR2 is SVGAGI. V gave up 6 bases and J gave up 6 bases; unmatched junction bases: 7. The length of the CDR3 is 13 residues. CDR3 protein: CASSRFDRAEAFF. Here the CDR3 DNA reads TGTGCCAGCAGCCGCTTCGACAGGGCTGAAGCTTTCTTT.

By share, this clonotype counts as medium-sized (0.01 to 0.1%). The J gene is TRBJ2-7, the V gene TRBV4-1; possible D gene TRBD2, 6 bases. V lost 0 bases and J 4 bases, leaving 16 bases between the germline ends. Germline CDR1 is MGHRA and CDR2 is YSYEKL. This CDR3 contains 16 residues. The CDR3, as DNA: TGCGCCAGCAGCCAAGATCTGGGTAGCGGCACGTACGAGCAGTACTTC. Translation gives CASSQDLGSGTYEQYF.

This clonotype has more than one count but fewer than ten. J is TRBJ2-6 and V is TRBV28; D unresolved. In germline, CDR1 is MDHEN, CDR2 SYDVKM. CDR3 size: 12 residues. Trimming removed 7 bases at V and 3 bases at J, with 4 bases between. The CDR3 DNA is TGTGCCAGCACTTTTGGGGCCAACGTCCTGACTTTC. It codes for CASTFGANVLTF.